This T cell receptor (beta chain) was captured in a study of OX40 agonist ivuxolimab in advanced cancers. About the study: With a range of about 23 to 85, age averaged about 59 years, and around 83% were male. Allowance was made for prior anti-PD-1, anti-PD-L1 or anti-CTLA-4 therapy, and roughly 39% had some.

As regards this clone: As yet, its antigen is unknown.

This CDR3 region has 15 residues. Germline assignment: CDR1 SGHRS and CDR2 YFSETQ. V trimming: 0 bases; J trimming: 2 bases; junction bases outside the gene matches: 2. Data came from immunoSEQ multiplex PCR; TCRdb stores just in-frame clones and leaves some out. Of 91,000 or so clones listed, roughly 95% are singletons. Whole-study results and caveats: On average, a greater number of expanded clones characterised CD8+ T cells relative to CD4+.

The genes are TRBV5-1 and TRBJ2-5, with TRBD1 identical over 9 bases. The origin of this receptor is an adult with an advanced solid tumor such as melanoma, head and neck, liver or kidney cancer. Sequencing was performed on CD4+ or CD8+ T cells sorted from blood, taken in a trial of the OX40 agonist ivuxolimab. CDR3 residues: CASSLGGQGQETQYF. The CDR3 coding sequence is TGCGCCAGCAGCTTGGGGGGACAGGGACAAGAGACCCAGTACTTC. The full variable domain, with the rest looked up from reference TRBV5-1 and TRBJ2-5, is KAGVTQTPRYLIKTRGQQVTLSCSPISGHRSVSWYQQTPGQGLQFLFEYFSETQRNKGNFPGRFSGRQFSNSRSEMNVSTLELGDSALYLCASSLGGQGQETQYFGPGTRLLVL.